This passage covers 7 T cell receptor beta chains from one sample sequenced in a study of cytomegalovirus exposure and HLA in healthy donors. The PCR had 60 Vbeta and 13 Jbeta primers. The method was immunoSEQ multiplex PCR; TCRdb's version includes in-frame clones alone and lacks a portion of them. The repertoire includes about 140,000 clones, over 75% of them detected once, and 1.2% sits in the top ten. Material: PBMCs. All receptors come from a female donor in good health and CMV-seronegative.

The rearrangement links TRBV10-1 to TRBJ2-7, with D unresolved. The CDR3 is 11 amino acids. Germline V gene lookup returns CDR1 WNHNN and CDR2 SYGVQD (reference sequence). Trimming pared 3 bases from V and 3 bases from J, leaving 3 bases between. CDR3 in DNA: TGCGCCAGCAGTGACGGCTACGAGCAGTACTTC. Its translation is CASSDGYEQYF.

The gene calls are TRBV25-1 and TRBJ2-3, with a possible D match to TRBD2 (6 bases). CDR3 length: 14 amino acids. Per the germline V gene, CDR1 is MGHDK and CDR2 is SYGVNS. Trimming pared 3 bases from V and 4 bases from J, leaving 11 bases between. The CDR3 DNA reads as TGTGCCAGCAGTGACGCAGCGGGCGCAGATACGCAGTATTTT. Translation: CASSDAAGADTQYF.

The CDR3 region is CASSYGGDKQPQHF. The CDR3 DNA is TGTGCCAGCAGTTACGGGGGGGATAAACAGCCCCAGCATTTT. This chain uses TRBV6-5 with TRBJ1-5; the D gene is possibly TRBD1 (5 bases). V was trimmed by 2 bases and J by 7 bases, leaving 12 bases between them. CDR3 length: 14 amino acids. From germline, CDR1 is MNHEY and CDR2 SVGAGI.

The CDR3 loop reads CASTPRSSYNEQFF. The CDR3 DNA sequence: TGTGCCAGCACCCCCCGGTCCTCCTACAATGAGCAGTTCTTC. The rearrangement uses TRBV27 and TRBJ2-1; D is ambiguous. Germline-derived CDR1 and CDR2 are MNHEY and SMNVEV (reference sequence). This CDR3 spans 14 amino acids. Between the trimmed V and J ends, which lost 7 bases and 0 bases, there was a span of 10 bases.

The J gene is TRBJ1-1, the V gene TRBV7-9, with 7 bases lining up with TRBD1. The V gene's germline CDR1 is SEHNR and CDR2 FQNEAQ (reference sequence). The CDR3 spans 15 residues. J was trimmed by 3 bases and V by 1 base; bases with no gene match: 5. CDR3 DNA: TGTGCCAGCAGCTTAGAGGCCAGGGGGGACACTGAAGCTTTCTTT. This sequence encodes CASSLEARGDTEAFF. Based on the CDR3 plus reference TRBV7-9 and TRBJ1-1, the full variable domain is DTGVSQNPRHKITKRGQNVTFRCDPISEHNRLYWYRQTLGQGPEFLTYFQNEAQLEKSRLLSDRFSAERPKGSFSTLEIQRTEQGDSAMYLCASSLEARGDTEAFFGQGTRLTVV.

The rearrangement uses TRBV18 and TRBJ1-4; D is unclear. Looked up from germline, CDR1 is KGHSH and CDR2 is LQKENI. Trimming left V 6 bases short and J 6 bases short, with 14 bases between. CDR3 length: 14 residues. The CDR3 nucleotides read TGTGCCAGCTCTCTTCGAGTGCCCTATGAAAAACTGTTTTTT. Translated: CASSLRVPYEKLFF.

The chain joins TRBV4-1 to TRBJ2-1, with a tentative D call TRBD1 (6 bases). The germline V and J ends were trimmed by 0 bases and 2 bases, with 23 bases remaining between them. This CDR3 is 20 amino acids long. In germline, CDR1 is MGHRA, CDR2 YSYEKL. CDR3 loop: CASSQDQRTATILPYNEQFF. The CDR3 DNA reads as TGCGCCAGCAGCCAAGATCAGAGGACAGCGACTATCCTTCCCTACAATGAGCAGTTCTTC.